This paragraph covers one T cell receptor beta chain sequence. Antigen: not known. These data belong to a study of vaccination and CD4 T cells after COVID-19. Across the study: There were two doses of either BNT162b2 or mRNA-1273 vaccine given to participants. Following dose two, a median about 71 days (range 14 to 241) passed before post-vaccine samples were taken. Control cultures were supplied with a CEFX pool, an HIV-1 Nef pool, or no peptide at all.

General study points: A median approximately 86% of convalescent patients' SARS-CoV-2-reactive clones emerged only after vaccination.

Sequence data for DNA of cultured CD4+ T cells were generated by the Oncomine TCR Beta short-read assay. TCRdb fed the PCR reads into MiXCR, producing one record per CDR3 protein. The data hold under 20,000 distinct CDR3 sequences, with about half observed a single time. The treatment denotes: roughly 11-day PBMC culture with coronavirus spike peptide pools or control peptides (ViraFEST assay). The CDR3 runs 14 residues. V lost 0 bases and J 4 bases, leaving 8 bases between the germline ends. The germline V gene has CDR1 SGHTS and CDR2 YDEGEE. The receptor was isolated from a human donor who had recovered from COVID-19. The specimen was CD4+ T cells from blood, cultured in vitro. V is TRBV5-8 and J is TRBJ1-5; no firm D call. CDR3 in amino acids: CASSLGGWNQPQHF. Here the CDR3 DNA reads TGTGCCAGCAGCTTGGGGGGTTGGAATCAGCCCCAGCATTTT.